The rows below give T cell receptor beta chains drawn from one sample of a study of T cells in Graves' hyperthyroidism and ophthalmopathy. TCRdb used MiXCR to reprocess the multiplex PCR reads, holding one entry per CDR3 protein. This table has 500,000 or so distinct CDR3 sequences, roughly 17% appearing once. Sequenced material: blood. The receptors were sampled from a woman under 30 with Graves' ophthalmopathy. Each CDR3 is given with its conserved first and last residue. Each record gives: V gene, CDR3 protein.

TRBV11-2 | CASSLVIGGRYEQYF
TRBV2 | CASRTRPATNEKLFF
TRBV7-3 | CASSLDGGWTDTQYF
TRBV19 | CASSIRIGTRTYNEQFF
TRBV20-1 | CSARDQGNSPLHF
TRBV20-1 | CSASGGHTEAFF
TRBV13 | CASSFGSNNQPQHF
TRBV6-1 | CASSEVAGGSDTQYF
TRBV19 | CASSIVSPTGANVLTF
TRBV2 | CASSAFSGSGANVLTF
TRBV6-1 | CASSGGIGSLAKNIQYF
TRBV5-5 | CASSLPGQGNNEQFF
TRBV20-1 | CSLKRGGTEAFF
TRBV28 | CASSFRDNYGYTF
TRBV28 | CASSLTRQPNQPQHF
TRBV12-3/TRBV12-4 | CASSLGGQTEAFF
TRBV10-3 | CAISEGVGDYTF
TRBV6-1 | CASYITPQAEQYF
TRBV2 | CARGQGDSDTQYF
TRBV5-1 | CASSFRMNTGELFF
TRBV2 | CASSGSVSIETQYF